The rows below give T cell receptor beta chains drawn from one sample of a study of shared clonotypes between healthy human individuals. TCRdb's copy holds only in-frame clones and misses some; the assay was immunoSEQ multiplex PCR. This table holds about 2.1 million clones, just over 90% found once. What was sequenced was naive CD8+ T cells from PBMCs. The origin of the receptors is a man between 18 and 35 years old in good health. Some clones in this sample may be carry-over from other donors' samples. CDR3s include the opening cysteine and the closing phenylalanine or tryptophan. A D gene is named only where the DNA matches it firmly. Rows may omit the clone size; those that give it use once, few, many or a size class.

TRBV4-1	-	TRBJ1-2	-	CASSQPLSTNNYGYTF	TGCGCCAGCAGCCAGCCCCTCTCGACAAATAACTATGGCTACACCTTC
TRBV27	-	TRBJ1-2	-	CASSLTRQDGYTF	TGTGCCAGCAGTTTAACCAGGCAGGATGGCTACACCTTC
TRBV5-4	-	TRBJ2-1	-	CASSLGGNEQFF	TGTGCCAGCAGCTTGGGAGGGAATGAGCAGTTCTTC
TRBV27	-	TRBJ1-5	-	CASSPGWGSGQPQHF	TGTGCCAGCAGCCCAGGGTGGGGCTCCGGTCAGCCCCAGCATTTT
TRBV6-5	TRBD2	TRBJ2-5	once	CASSYTRLAGEETQYF	TGTGCCAGCAGTTACACCCGACTAGCGGGAGAAGAGACCCAGTACTTC
TRBV9	-	TRBJ1-5	few	CASSVGAGEGQPQHF	TGTGCCAGCAGCGTAGGGGCAGGGGAAGGCCAGCCCCAGCATTTT
TRBV7-9	TRBD1	TRBJ1-2	-	CASSNVGTAHPEHYGYTF	TGTGCCAGCAGCAATGTTGGGACAGCGCACCCGGAGCACTATGGCTACACCTTC
TRBV7-6	TRBD2	TRBJ2-1	-	CASSSRLAGDGQFF	TGTGCCAGCAGCTCCCGACTAGCAGGCGACGGGCAGTTCTTC
TRBV6-1	TRBD2	TRBJ2-7	-	CASSEAVLAGDYEQYF	TGTGCCAGCAGTGAAGCGGTACTAGCGGGCGACTACGAGCAGTACTTC
TRBV14	TRBD1	TRBJ1-1	-	CASSQDPQGAKTEAFF	TGTGCCAGCAGCCAAGATCCGCAGGGGGCGAAAACTGAAGCTTTCTTT
TRBV29-1	-	TRBJ1-2	-	CSVGGVNYGYTF	TGCAGCGTTGGGGGTGTTAACTATGGCTACACCTTC
TRBV7-6	-	TRBJ2-5	-	CASSLIATAKETQYF	TGTGCCAGCAGCTTAATTGCTACAGCGAAAGAGACCCAGTACTTC
TRBV19	-	TRBJ2-5	-	CASSMGDGETQYF	TGTGCCAGTAGTATGGGGGATGGAGAGACCCAGTACTTC
TRBV28	-	TRBJ1-1	-	CASSRPTRQMNTEAFF	TGTGCCAGCAGTCGGCCCACCCGACAGATGAACACTGAAGCTTTCTTT
TRBV13	-	TRBJ2-1	-	CASSPLSGGRGEQFF	TGTGCCAGCAGCCCCCTATCGGGGGGCCGGGGTGAGCAGTTCTTC
TRBV9	-	TRBJ2-7	-	CASSVFPAQQGYEQYF	TGTGCCAGCAGCGTATTCCCCGCCCAACAGGGATACGAGCAGTACTTC
TRBV5-1	TRBD1	TRBJ2-7	-	CASSSETGASPYEQYF	TGCGCCAGCAGCTCAGAGACAGGGGCATCTCCCTACGAGCAGTACTTC
TRBV29-1	-	TRBJ1-1	-	CSAMTGQGNTEAFF	TGCAGCGCCATGACCGGCCAGGGTAACACTGAAGCTTTCTTT
TRBV11-2	-	TRBJ1-3	-	CASSPPARSTIYF	TGTGCCAGCAGCCCCCCAGCCCGGTCAACCATATATTTT
TRBV27	-	TRBJ1-1	-	CASIPTGGLNTEAFF	TGTGCCAGCATCCCAACTGGGGGGTTGAACACTGAAGCTTTCTTT
TRBV29-1	-	TRBJ2-7	-	CSVGGGQSYEQYF	TGCAGCGTTGGGGGAGGACAGTCCTACGAGCAGTACTTC
TRBV4-1	-	TRBJ2-7	-	CASSQTQGYEQYF	TGCGCCAGCAGCCAAACCCAAGGCTACGAGCAGTACTTC
TRBV19	-	TRBJ2-1	-	CASSIKLWGRLGYNEQFF	TGTGCCAGTAGTATCAAGTTATGGGGGAGGTTGGGATACAATGAGCAGTTCTTC
TRBV6-1	-	TRBJ1-2	-	CASSGWGGDAGLANYGYTF	TGTGCCAGCAGTGGTTGGGGGGGGGACGCAGGCCTAGCTAACTATGGCTACACCTTC
TRBV18	-	TRBJ2-7	few	CASSPDLGDEQYF	TGTGCCAGCTCACCGGACTTAGGGGACGAGCAGTACTTC
TRBV19	TRBD2	TRBJ2-2	-	CASSIVAGAATGELFF	TGTGCCAGTAGTATAGTAGCGGGAGCGGCCACCGGGGAGCTGTTTTTT
TRBV4-1	TRBD1	TRBJ1-1	-	CASSPTGGPTGTEAFF	TGCGCCAGCAGCCCCACAGGGGGGCCTACGGGCACTGAAGCTTTCTTT
TRBV9	-	TRBJ1-2	-	CASSVSGDYGYTF	TGTGCCAGCAGCGTGTCAGGAGACTATGGCTACACCTTC
TRBV7-9	-	TRBJ2-1	-	CASAGNNEQFF	TGTGCCAGCGCAGGAAACAATGAGCAGTTCTTC
TRBV4-3	TRBD2	TRBJ2-7	-	CASSPRLAGEEQYF	TGCGCCAGCAGCCCCCGACTAGCGGGGGAGGAGCAGTACTTC
TRBV30	TRBD2	TRBJ2-1	-	CAWRLATYNEQFF	TGTGCCTGGAGACTAGCGACGTACAATGAGCAGTTCTTC
TRBV13	-	TRBJ1-1	-	CASSSGGENTEAFF	TGTGCCAGCAGCTCCGGTGGGGAGAACACTGAAGCTTTCTTT
TRBV7-9	-	TRBJ2-6	-	CASSMGTLESGANVLTF	TGTGCCAGCAGCATGGGGACCCTAGAATCTGGGGCCAACGTCCTGACTTTC
TRBV4-1	-	TRBJ1-1	-	CASSQDGQGNTEAFF	TGCGCCAGCAGCCAAGATGGCCAGGGAAACACTGAAGCTTTCTTT
TRBV5-6	TRBD1	TRBJ2-7	-	CASSFGQGSYEQYF	TGTGCCAGCAGTTTCGGACAGGGTAGCTACGAGCAGTACTTC
TRBV11-2	-	TRBJ2-7	-	CASSFTRGESSYEQYF	TGTGCCAGCAGCTTCACCCGTGGCGAGAGCTCCTACGAGCAGTACTTC
TRBV5-6	-	TRBJ2-7	-	CASSLSALGGYEQYF	TGTGCCAGCAGCTTGTCTGCCTTGGGGGGCTACGAGCAGTACTTC
TRBV27	-	TRBJ2-7	-	CASSPRTGYEQYF	TGTGCCAGCAGTCCCCGGACGGGCTACGAGCAGTACTTC
TRBV5-6	TRBD2	TRBJ2-1	-	CASRNRASGRGNEQFF	TGTGCCAGCAGAAACCGGGCTAGCGGGAGAGGCAATGAGCAGTTCTTC
TRBV9	-	TRBJ2-1	-	CASGPWGRDYDEQFF	TGTGCCAGCGGCCCCTGGGGTCGGGATTACGATGAGCAGTTCTTC